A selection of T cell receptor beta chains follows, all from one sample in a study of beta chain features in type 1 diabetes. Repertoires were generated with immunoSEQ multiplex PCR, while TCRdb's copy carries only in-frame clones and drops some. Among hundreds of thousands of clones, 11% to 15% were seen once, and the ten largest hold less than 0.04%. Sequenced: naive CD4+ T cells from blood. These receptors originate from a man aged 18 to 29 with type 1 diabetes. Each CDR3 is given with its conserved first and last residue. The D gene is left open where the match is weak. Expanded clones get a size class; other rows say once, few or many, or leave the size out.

CDR3 protein: CAWRPEYNEQFF
CDR3 DNA: TGTGCCTGGAGACCTGAGTACAATGAGCAGTTCTTC
clone size: once
D gene: -
V gene: TRBV30
J gene: TRBJ2-1

CDR3 protein: CASSYSSNTEAFF
CDR3 DNA: TGTGCCAGCTCCTACAGTTCAAACACTGAAGCTTTCTTT
clone size: -
D gene: -
V gene: TRBV18
J gene: TRBJ1-1

CDR3 protein: CASSLGPRGGAEQFF
CDR3 DNA: TGTGCCAGCAGCTTAGGCCCACGGGGGGGTGCTGAGCAGTTCTTC
clone size: few
D gene: TRBD2
V gene: TRBV11-2
J gene: TRBJ2-1

CDR3 protein: CAWSVQDPRTEAFF
CDR3 DNA: TGTGCCTGGAGTGTACAGGACCCGAGGACTGAAGCTTTCTTT
clone size: few
D gene: -
V gene: TRBV30
J gene: TRBJ1-1

CDR3 protein: CASSPPAGENYGYTF
CDR3 DNA: TGTGCCAGCTCACCACCGGCAGGGGAGAACTATGGCTACACCTTC
clone size: few
D gene: -
V gene: TRBV18
J gene: TRBJ1-2

CDR3 protein: CASSLQGLGYTF
CDR3 DNA: TGTGCCAGCAGCTTACAAGGGCTTGGCTACACCTTC
clone size: few
D gene: -
V gene: TRBV6-6
J gene: TRBJ1-2

CDR3 protein: CASSSGQGIYGYTF
CDR3 DNA: TGCGCCAGCAGCTCAGGACAGGGTATTTATGGCTACACCTTC
clone size: few
D gene: TRBD1
V gene: TRBV5-1
J gene: TRBJ1-2

CDR3 protein: CASSAEQDTHEQFF
CDR3 DNA: TGTGCCAGCAGTGCCGAACAGGATACCCATGAGCAGTTCTTC
clone size: few
D gene: -
V gene: TRBV2
J gene: TRBJ2-1

CDR3 protein: CAWSSLLHTDTQYF
CDR3 DNA: TGTGCCTGGAGTAGCCTACTCCACACAGATACGCAGTATTTT
clone size: few
D gene: -
V gene: TRBV30
J gene: TRBJ2-3

CDR3 protein: CASSPTGYTF
CDR3 DNA: TGTGCCAGCAGTCCTACCGGCTACACCTTC
clone size: -
D gene: -
V gene: TRBV6-4
J gene: TRBJ1-2

CDR3 protein: CASHGQRNEKLFF
CDR3 DNA: TGTGCCAGCCATGGACAGAGAAATGAAAAACTGTTTTTT
clone size: -
D gene: -
V gene: TRBV25-1
J gene: TRBJ1-4

CDR3 protein: CASSSGDSNQPQHF
CDR3 DNA: TGTGCCAGTTCTTCAGGGGACAGCAATCAGCCCCAGCATTTT
clone size: -
D gene: -
V gene: TRBV2
J gene: TRBJ1-5

CDR3 protein: CASSSTPSYEQYF
CDR3 DNA: TGTGCCAGTAGTTCCACCCCCTCCTACGAGCAGTACTTC
clone size: few
D gene: -
V gene: TRBV19
J gene: TRBJ2-7

CDR3 protein: CASSLRQSWGRLSTGELFF
CDR3 DNA: TGTGCCAGCAGTTTACGACAGTCATGGGGGCGGTTGAGCACCGGGGAGCTGTTTTTT
clone size: -
D gene: -
V gene: TRBV27
J gene: TRBJ2-2

CDR3 protein: CASSQARAGDVTDTQYF
CDR3 DNA: TGTGCCAGCAGCCAAGCTCGAGCGGGAGACGTGACAGATACGCAGTATTTT
clone size: -
D gene: TRBD2
V gene: TRBV14
J gene: TRBJ2-3

CDR3 protein: CASSLVITGELFF
CDR3 DNA: TGTGCCAGTAGTCTCGTCATCACCGGGGAGCTGTTTTTT
clone size: -
D gene: -
V gene: TRBV19
J gene: TRBJ2-2

CDR3 protein: CAISDRTLSSYEQYF
CDR3 DNA: TGTGCCATCAGTGACCGGACATTAAGCTCCTACGAGCAGTACTTC
clone size: -
D gene: -
V gene: TRBV10-3
J gene: TRBJ2-7

CDR3 protein: CASSLEQDGTDTQYF
CDR3 DNA: TGTGCCAGCAGTTTGGAACAGGACGGCACAGATACGCAGTATTTT
clone size: few
D gene: -
V gene: TRBV28
J gene: TRBJ2-3

CDR3 protein: CASRTGSTNEKLFF
CDR3 DNA: TGTGCCAGCAGGACAGGGTCTACTAATGAAAAACTGTTTTTT
clone size: -
D gene: TRBD1
V gene: TRBV28
J gene: TRBJ1-4

CDR3 protein: CASSSSLAGIYNEQFF
CDR3 DNA: TGTGCCAGTAGTTCCTCACTAGCGGGGATCTACAATGAGCAGTTCTTC
clone size: few
D gene: TRBD2
V gene: TRBV19
J gene: TRBJ2-1

CDR3 protein: CALAGEKLFF
CDR3 DNA: TGTGCCCTGGCGGGTGAAAAACTGTTTTTT
clone size: few
D gene: -
V gene: TRBV30
J gene: TRBJ1-4

CDR3 protein: CASSQQGEAFF
CDR3 DNA: TGTGCCAGCAGCCAACAGGGGGAAGCTTTCTTT
clone size: -
D gene: TRBD1
V gene: TRBV6-5
J gene: TRBJ1-1

CDR3 protein: CASSIIAGTSGYEQYF
CDR3 DNA: TGTGCCAGCTCAATCATCGCCGGGACTAGCGGATACGAGCAGTACTTC
clone size: -
D gene: TRBD2
V gene: TRBV18
J gene: TRBJ2-7

CDR3 protein: CSVASGILSTDTQYF
CDR3 DNA: TGCAGCGTGGCGAGCGGGATCCTCTCCACAGATACGCAGTATTTT
clone size: few
D gene: TRBD2
V gene: TRBV29-1
J gene: TRBJ2-3

CDR3 protein: CASSYVSGSKGDEQFF
CDR3 DNA: TGTGCCAGCAGTTACGTTTCGGGTTCCAAGGGGGATGAGCAGTTCTTC
clone size: few
D gene: -
V gene: TRBV6-5
J gene: TRBJ2-1

CDR3 protein: CASSPMSSTDTQYF
CDR3 DNA: TGTGCCAGCAGCCCGATGTCTAGCACAGATACGCAGTATTTT
clone size: -
D gene: -
V gene: TRBV9
J gene: TRBJ2-3

CDR3 protein: CASSLVGSSNQPQHF
CDR3 DNA: TGCGCCAGCAGCTTGGTTGGGTCTAGCAATCAGCCCCAGCATTTT
clone size: few
D gene: -
V gene: TRBV5-1
J gene: TRBJ1-5

CDR3 protein: CASSEPRQETNYGYTF
CDR3 DNA: TGTGCCAGCAGTGAACCACGACAGGAGACTAACTATGGCTACACCTTC
clone size: few
D gene: -
V gene: TRBV6-1
J gene: TRBJ1-2

CDR3 protein: CASRTEGDYEQFF
CDR3 DNA: TGTGCCAGTAGAACTGAGGGGGATTATGAGCAGTTCTTC
clone size: -
D gene: -
V gene: TRBV19
J gene: TRBJ2-1

CDR3 protein: CASFAPKIYEQYF
CDR3 DNA: TGTGCCAGCTTTGCGCCGAAAATTTACGAGCAGTACTTC
clone size: -
D gene: -
V gene: TRBV2
J gene: TRBJ2-7